A selection of T cell receptor beta chains follows, all from one sample in a study of cytomegalovirus exposure and HLA in healthy donors. The repertoire was sequenced with immunoSEQ multiplex PCR; TCRdb's copy has only in-frame clones and lacks some. Counted here are 75,000 to 95,000 clones, around 84% occurring once; the ten biggest clones make up around 4.6%. The sequenced sample consisted of PBMCs. These TCRs come from a woman between 40 and 55 years old in good health and CMV-seropositive. Both conserved end residues are part of each CDR3.

TRBV11-2	TRBJ2-1	CASTRTSGSVCFF
TRBV18	TRBJ2-5	CASSPGGEETQYF
TRBV12-5	TRBJ1-2	CASGLATIGGSYGYTF
TRBV28	TRBJ2-4	CASRVPGQPSSTLAKNIQYF
TRBV11-1	TRBJ2-1	CASSLGGLAGYNEQFF
TRBV7-6	NA	CASSLTDNSYEQYF
TRBV27	TRBJ2-5	CASAYRGIETQYF
TRBV6-5	TRBJ2-7	CASRMGQGGYEQYF
TRBV28	TRBJ2-3	CASSLPRDIFSGRSLTDTQYF
TRBV7-2	TRBJ2-7	CASTPERSTYEQYF
TRBV29-1	TRBJ1-1	CSVEDFREVAFF
TRBV28	TRBJ1-1	CASSPRDRSKAFF
TRBV10-3	TRBJ2-4	CAISKGELKNIQYF
TRBV5-4	TRBJ2-7	CASSLASGGGASYEQYF
TRBV7-2	TRBJ1-1	CASSSNLPGGTEAFF
TRBV6-5	TRBJ2-2	CASRLNTGELFF
TRBV11-3	TRBJ2-5	CASSLGDETQYF
TRBV5-6	TRBJ2-3	CASSLGHRVTDTQYF
TRBV29-1	TRBJ1-5	CSVEGATGSPQHF
TRBV13	TRBJ1-1	CASSLGQGNTEAFF
TRBV5-8	TRBJ1-1	CTSRNRGLAPNTEAFF
TRBV7-8	TRBJ2-7	CASSLGVGEQYF
TRBV27	TRBJ2-1	CASSLVAVAAGVRNEQFF
TRBV2	TRBJ1-5	CASSLGDQPQHF
TRBV28	TRBJ2-3	CASTGTSGTDTQYF